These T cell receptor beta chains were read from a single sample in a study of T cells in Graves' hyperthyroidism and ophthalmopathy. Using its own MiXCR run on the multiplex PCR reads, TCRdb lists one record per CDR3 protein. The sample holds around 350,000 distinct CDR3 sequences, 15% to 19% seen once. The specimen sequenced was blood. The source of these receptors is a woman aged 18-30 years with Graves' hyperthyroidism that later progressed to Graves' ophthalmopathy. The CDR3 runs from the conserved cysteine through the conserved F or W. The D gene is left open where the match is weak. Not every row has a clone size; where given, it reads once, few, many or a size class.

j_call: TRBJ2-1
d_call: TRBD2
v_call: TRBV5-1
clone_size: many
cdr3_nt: TGCGCCAGCAGCCCCGGGACTAGCGGGAGAAGCTCCTACAATGAGCAGTTCTTC
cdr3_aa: CASSPGTSGRSSYNEQFF

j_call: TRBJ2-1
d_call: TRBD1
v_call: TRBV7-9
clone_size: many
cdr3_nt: TGTGCCAGCATGGGCATCGGCGAACAGGGGGACTACAATGAGCAGTTCTTC
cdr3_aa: CASMGIGEQGDYNEQFF

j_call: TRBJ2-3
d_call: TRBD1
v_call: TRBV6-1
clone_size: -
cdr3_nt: TGTGCCAGCACTAGACAGGGGTCGGTGGATACGCAGTATTTT
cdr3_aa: CASTRQGSVDTQYF

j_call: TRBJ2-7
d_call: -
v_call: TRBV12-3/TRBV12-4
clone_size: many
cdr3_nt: TGTGCCAGCAGGTCCGGGGACCCGAAAGAGCAGTACTTC
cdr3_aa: CASRSGDPKEQYF

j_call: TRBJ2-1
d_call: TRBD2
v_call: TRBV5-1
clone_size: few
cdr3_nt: TGCGCCAGCAGCTTGGGTCGGCTAGCGGGAGTACTTTCCTACAATGAGCAGTTCTTC
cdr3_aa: CASSLGRLAGVLSYNEQFF

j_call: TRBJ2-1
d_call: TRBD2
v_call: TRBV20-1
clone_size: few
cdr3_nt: TGCAGTGCTAGGGGAGGGACTAGCGGGAATCCGAGGTCCTACAATGAGCAGTTCTTC
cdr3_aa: CSARGGTSGNPRSYNEQFF

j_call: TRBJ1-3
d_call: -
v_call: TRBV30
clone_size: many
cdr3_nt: TGTGCCTGGGGGAGCTCTGGAAACACCATATATTTT
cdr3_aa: CAWGSSGNTIYF

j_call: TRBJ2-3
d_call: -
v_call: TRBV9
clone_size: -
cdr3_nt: TGTGCCAGCAGCGCGGACACAGATACGCAGTATTTT
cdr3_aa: CASSADTDTQYF

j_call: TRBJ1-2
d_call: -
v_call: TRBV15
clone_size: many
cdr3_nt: TGTGCCACCAGCCCGACCATTAACTATGGCTACACCTTC
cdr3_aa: CATSPTINYGYTF

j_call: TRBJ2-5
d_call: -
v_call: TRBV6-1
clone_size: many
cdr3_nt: TGTGCCAGCACCTCCCTCGAGGGGACCAAAGAGACCCAGTACTTC
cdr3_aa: CASTSLEGTKETQYF

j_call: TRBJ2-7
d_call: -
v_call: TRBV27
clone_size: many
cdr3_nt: TGTGCCAGCAGTTTGGGTATCTCAGAGACCTACGAGCAGTACTTC
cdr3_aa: CASSLGISETYEQYF

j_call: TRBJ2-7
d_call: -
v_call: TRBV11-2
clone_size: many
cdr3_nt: TGTGCCAGCAGCTTACTGGATTTGAGGAGGACGGAATCCTACGAGCAGTACTTC
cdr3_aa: CASSLLDLRRTESYEQYF

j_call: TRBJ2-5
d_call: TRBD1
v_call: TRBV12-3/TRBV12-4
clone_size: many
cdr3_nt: TGTGCCAGCAGTTTAGGGACAGGGGGAGGAGAGACCCAGTACTTC
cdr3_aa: CASSLGTGGGETQYF

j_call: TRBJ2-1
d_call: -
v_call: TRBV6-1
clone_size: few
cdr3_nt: TGTGTCAGCAGCGAGACAGGGACTTTCAATGAGCAGTTCTTC
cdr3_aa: CVSSETGTFNEQFF

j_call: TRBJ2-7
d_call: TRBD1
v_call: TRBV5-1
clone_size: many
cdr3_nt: TGCGCCAGCAGTAATCCGGGACAGGGTCCCTACGAGCAGTACTTC
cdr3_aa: CASSNPGQGPYEQYF

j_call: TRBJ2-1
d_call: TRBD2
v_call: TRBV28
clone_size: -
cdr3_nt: TGTGCCAGCAGTTCCTCCTGGACTAGCGGGAGGGTCCATGAGCAGTTCTTC
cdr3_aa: CASSSSWTSGRVHEQFF

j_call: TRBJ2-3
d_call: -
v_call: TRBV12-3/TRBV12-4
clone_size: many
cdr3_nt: TGTGCCAGCAGGCTTACCGGGGGGCGAACAGATACGCAGTATTTT
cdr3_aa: CASRLTGGRTDTQYF

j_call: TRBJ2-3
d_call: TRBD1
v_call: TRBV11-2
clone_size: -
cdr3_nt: TGTGCCAGCAGTGACCAGGGGGCGACCCGCACAGATACGCAGTATTTT
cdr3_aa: CASSDQGATRTDTQYF

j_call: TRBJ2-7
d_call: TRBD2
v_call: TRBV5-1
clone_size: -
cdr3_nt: TGCGCCAGCAGCTTGGTACCAGCGGGAGGGGTTTACGAGCAGTACTTC
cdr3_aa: CASSLVPAGGVYEQYF

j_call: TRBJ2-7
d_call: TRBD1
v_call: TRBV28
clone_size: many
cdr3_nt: TGTGCCAGCCTTACCGGGACAGGGAAATACGAGCAGTACTTC
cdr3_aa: CASLTGTGKYEQYF

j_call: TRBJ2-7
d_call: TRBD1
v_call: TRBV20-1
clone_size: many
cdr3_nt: TGCAGTGCTAGAGGGGACAGCTACGAGCAGTACTTC
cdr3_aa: CSARGDSYEQYF

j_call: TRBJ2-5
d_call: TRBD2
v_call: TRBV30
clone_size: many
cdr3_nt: TGTGCCTGGACGGCGGGTCTAGGACTAGCGGGAAATCTGTACTTC
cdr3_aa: CAWTAGLGLAGNLYF

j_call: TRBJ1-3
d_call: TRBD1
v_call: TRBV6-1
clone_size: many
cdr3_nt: TGTGCCAGCACCCCTCAGGGGGTTGGAAACACCATATATTTT
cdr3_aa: CASTPQGVGNTIYF

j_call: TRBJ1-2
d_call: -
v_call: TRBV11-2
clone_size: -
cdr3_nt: TGTGCCAGCAGCTTAGAGGGCGACAGATCCTTCTATGGCTACACCTTC
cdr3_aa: CASSLEGDRSFYGYTF

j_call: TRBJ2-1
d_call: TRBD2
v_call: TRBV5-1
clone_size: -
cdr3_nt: TGCGCCAGCAGCTTGGAGGGAGGGCCCTGTGAGCAGTTCTTC
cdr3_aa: CASSLEGGPCEQFF

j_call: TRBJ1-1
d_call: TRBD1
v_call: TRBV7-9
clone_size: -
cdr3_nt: TGTGCCAGCAGCTTAGTGACAGGGTTCCTGAACACTGAAGCTTTCTTT
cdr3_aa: CASSLVTGFLNTEAFF

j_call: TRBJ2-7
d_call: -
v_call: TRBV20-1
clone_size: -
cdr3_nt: TGCAGTGCTAGGCCTCAACCCACACGGCCAGCTCGCCACTACGAGCAGTACTTC
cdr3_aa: CSARPQPTRPARHYEQYF

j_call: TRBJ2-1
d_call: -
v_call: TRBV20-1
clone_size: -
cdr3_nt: TGCAGTGCTAGACCCGACAGAAGCTCCTACAATGAGCAGTTCTTC
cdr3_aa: CSARPDRSSYNEQFF

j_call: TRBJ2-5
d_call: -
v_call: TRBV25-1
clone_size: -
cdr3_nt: TGTGCCAGCAGTGGATGGGGGGGAGGGGGAGAGACCCAGTACTTC
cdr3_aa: CASSGWGGGGETQYF

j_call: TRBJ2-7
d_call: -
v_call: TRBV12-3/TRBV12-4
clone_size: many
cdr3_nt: TGTGCCAGCAGCGGACAGAATCCCTGCGAGCAGTACTTC
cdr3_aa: CASSGQNPCEQYF

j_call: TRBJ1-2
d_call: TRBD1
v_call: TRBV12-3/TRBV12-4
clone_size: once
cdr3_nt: TGTGCCAGCAGTTTTGGACAGGGGGAAAACTATGGCTACACCTTC
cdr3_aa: CASSFGQGENYGYTF

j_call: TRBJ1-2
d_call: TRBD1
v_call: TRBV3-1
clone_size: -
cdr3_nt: TGTGCCAGCAGCCTTACAGGGGGCGAAGCGTCTGGCTACACCTTC
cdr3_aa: CASSLTGGEASGYTF

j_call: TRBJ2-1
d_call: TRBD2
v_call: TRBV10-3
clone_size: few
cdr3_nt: TGTGCCATCAGTGAAGAGCTAGCGGGATATCTCGATGAGCAGTTCTTC
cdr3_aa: CAISEELAGYLDEQFF

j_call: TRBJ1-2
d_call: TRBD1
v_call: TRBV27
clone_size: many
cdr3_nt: TGTGCCAGCAAGCCGGGACAGGGAGGCTACACCTTC
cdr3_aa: CASKPGQGGYTF

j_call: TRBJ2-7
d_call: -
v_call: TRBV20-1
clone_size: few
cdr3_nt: TGCAGTGCTAGAGATGTGGACACTCCCTCCTACGAGCAGTACTTC
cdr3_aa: CSARDVDTPSYEQYF

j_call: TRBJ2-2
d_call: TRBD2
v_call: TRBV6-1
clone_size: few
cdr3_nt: TGTGCCAGCAGCTGGACTAGCGGGAGGGCCAACACCGGGGAGCTGTTTTTT
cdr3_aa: CASSWTSGRANTGELFF

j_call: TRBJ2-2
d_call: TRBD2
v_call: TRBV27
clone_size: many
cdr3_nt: TGTGCCAGCAGTCCGAGGGCTAGCGGGCGTACCGGGGAGCTGTTTTTT
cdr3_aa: CASSPRASGRTGELFF

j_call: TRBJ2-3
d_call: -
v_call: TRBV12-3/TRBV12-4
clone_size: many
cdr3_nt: TGTGCCACCAGCCAGTCCACAGATACGCAGTATTTT
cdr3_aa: CATSQSTDTQYF

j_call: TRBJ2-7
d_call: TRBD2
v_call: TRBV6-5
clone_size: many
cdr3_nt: TGTGCCAGCAGTTACTCGTCGTCTAGCGGGAGAGAGGGTAGCTCCTACGAGCAGTACTTC
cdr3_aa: CASSYSSSSGREGSSYEQYF

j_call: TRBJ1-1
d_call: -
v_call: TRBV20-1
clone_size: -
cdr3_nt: TGCAGCGTGGACCGGTCGGGACAGAACACTGAAGCTTTCTTT
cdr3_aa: CSVDRSGQNTEAFF

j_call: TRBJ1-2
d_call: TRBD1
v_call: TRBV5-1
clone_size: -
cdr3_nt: TGCGCCAGCAGCTTGGGGCACAGGGGTGGTGGCTACACCTTC
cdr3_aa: CASSLGHRGGGYTF

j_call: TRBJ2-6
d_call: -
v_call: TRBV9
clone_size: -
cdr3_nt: TGTGCCTGCAGCGCCGGGACGACCCCTGGGGCCAACGTCCTGACTTTC
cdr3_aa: CACSAGTTPGANVLTF

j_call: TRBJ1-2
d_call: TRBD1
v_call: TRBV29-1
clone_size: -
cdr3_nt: TGCAGCGCGGCCCAGGGGGCCCGGCCGGGCTACACCTTC
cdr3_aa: CSAAQGARPGYTF

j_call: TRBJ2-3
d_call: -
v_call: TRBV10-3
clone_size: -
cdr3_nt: TGTGCCATCAGTGCCCCCGACGGCTTCTCTAGCACAGATACGCAGTATTTT
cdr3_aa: CAISAPDGFSSTDTQYF

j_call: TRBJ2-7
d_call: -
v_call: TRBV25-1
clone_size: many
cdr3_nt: TGTGCCAGCAGTGACAGCCGGGGTGGGGAGCAGTACTTC
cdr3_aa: CASSDSRGGEQYF

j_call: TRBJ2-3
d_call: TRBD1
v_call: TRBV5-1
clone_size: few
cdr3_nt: TGCGCCAGCAGCTCGAAGGACAGGGAAACAGATACGCAGTATTTT
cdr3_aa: CASSSKDRETDTQYF

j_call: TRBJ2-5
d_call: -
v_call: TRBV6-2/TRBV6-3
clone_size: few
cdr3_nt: TGTGCCAGCAGTCAAGGGCGGGTCCAGGAGACCCAGTACTTC
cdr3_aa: CASSQGRVQETQYF

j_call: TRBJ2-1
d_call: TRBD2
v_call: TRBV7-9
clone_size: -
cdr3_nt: TGTGCCAGCAGCTCGGCTAGCGGGAAGGCCGACGAGCAGTTCTTC
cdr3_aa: CASSSASGKADEQFF

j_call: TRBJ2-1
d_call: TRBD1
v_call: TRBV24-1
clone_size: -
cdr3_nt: TGTGCCACCAGTGATTGGGGGACAGGGATATTCAATGAGCAGTTCTTC
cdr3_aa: CATSDWGTGIFNEQFF

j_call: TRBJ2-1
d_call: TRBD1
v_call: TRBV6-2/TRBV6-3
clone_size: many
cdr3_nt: TGTGCCAGCAGTTACGCGCCAGACAGGGACCTATTTGAGCAGTTCTTC
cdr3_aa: CASSYAPDRDLFEQFF

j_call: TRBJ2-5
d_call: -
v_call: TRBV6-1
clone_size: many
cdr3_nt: TGTGCCAGCACTAGAAACCAGATGTCGGAGACCCAGTACTTC
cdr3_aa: CASTRNQMSETQYF

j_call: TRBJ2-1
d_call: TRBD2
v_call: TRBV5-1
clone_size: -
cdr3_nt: TGCGCCAGCAGCAGAGCGGGAGGCTCCTACAATGAGCAGTTCTTC
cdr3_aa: CASSRAGGSYNEQFF

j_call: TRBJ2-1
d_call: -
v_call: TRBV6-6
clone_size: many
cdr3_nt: TGTGCCAGCAGTTACGGGTCTGGGACCTACAATGAGCAGTTCTTC
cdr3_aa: CASSYGSGTYNEQFF

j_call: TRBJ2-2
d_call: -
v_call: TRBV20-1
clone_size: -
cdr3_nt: TGCAGTGCTCCCACGGTCAACGGGGAGCTGTTTTTT
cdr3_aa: CSAPTVNGELFF

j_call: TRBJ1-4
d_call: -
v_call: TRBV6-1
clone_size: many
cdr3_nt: TGTGCCAGCAGCCCAGGGCTGGGACGGGGAAATGAAAAACTGTTTTTT
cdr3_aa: CASSPGLGRGNEKLFF

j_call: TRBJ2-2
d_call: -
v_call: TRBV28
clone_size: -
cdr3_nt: TGTGCCAGCAGTCTTCAGAGGGGGGGGGAGCTGTTTTTT
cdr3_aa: CASSLQRGGELFF

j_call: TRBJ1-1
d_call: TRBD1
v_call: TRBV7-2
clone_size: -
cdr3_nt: TGTGCCAGCAGCTCCCCCCACCTTTACCCGGACAGGACGAACACTGAAGCTTTCTTT
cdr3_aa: CASSSPHLYPDRTNTEAFF

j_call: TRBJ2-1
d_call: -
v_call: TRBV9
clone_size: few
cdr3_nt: TGTGCCAGCAGCGTAGAGAGCGACTCCTACAATGAGCAGTTCTTC
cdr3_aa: CASSVESDSYNEQFF

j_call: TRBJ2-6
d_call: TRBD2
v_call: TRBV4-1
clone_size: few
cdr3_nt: TGCGCCAGCAGCCCGAGCGGACTAGCGGAGACGACGGGCGGGGCCAACGTCCTGACTTTC
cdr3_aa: CASSPSGLAETTGGANVLTF